Listed here are 3 T cell receptor beta chains from one sample, sequenced in a study of T cell responses to AZD1222 COVID-19 vaccine. Repertoires were generated with immunoSEQ multiplex PCR, while TCRdb's copy carries only in-frame clones and drops some. The sample includes 90,000 to 120,000 clones, around 90% seen only once; the top ten take over 3.5%. Material: peripheral blood, obtained on day 0 of AZD1222 vaccination. These receptors originate from an adult in good health.

The chain has TRBV2 and TRBJ1-4, with a possible D match to TRBD1 (6 bases). In germline, CDR1 is SNHLY, CDR2 FYNNEI. The length of the CDR3 is 16 residues. V was trimmed by 11 bases and J by 5 bases, leaving 24 bases between them. The CDR3 here is CAGRRGEQGLNEKLFF. The CDR3 DNA reads TGTGCCGGAAGGAGGGGGGAACAGGGATTAAATGAAAAACTGTTTTTT.

This chain links TRBV29-1 with TRBJ2-7, with 10 bases identical to TRBD2. The V and J ends lost 7 bases and 6 bases, in that order; junction bases with no gene match: 6. The CDR3 runs 12 residues. Germline CDR1 and CDR2: SQVTM and ANQGSEA. This CDR3 is CSGGSGGLEQYF. The CDR3 coding sequence is TGCAGCGGGGGTAGCGGGGGGCTCGAGCAGTACTTC.

The CDR3 bases are TGCAGCGCGCTACTAGCGGGAGTCACAGATACGCAGTATTTT. Amino acid sequence: CSALLAGVTDTQYF. V usage is TRBV29-1 and J usage is TRBJ2-3; 11 nucleotides match TRBD2. V shed 7 bases, J shed 2 bases, and the junction held 5 bases outside the gene matches. The CDR3 is 14 residues long. CDR1 SQVTM and CDR2 ANQGSEA come from the germline V gene.